The clone carrying this T cell receptor beta chain appeared a few times. The repertoire was sequenced with immunoSEQ multiplex PCR; TCRdb's copy has only in-frame clones and lacks some. The top ten hold about 1.8% of the sample, which has about 110,000 clones, around 64% seen once. This entry belongs to a study of blood T cell repertoires in COVID-19. About the research overall: Sources were T cells, B-cell-depleted T cells, or PBMCs; the material itself was cDNA or gDNA.

V dropped 5 bases and J dropped 0 bases, with 13 bases sitting between them. This CDR3 spans 15 amino acids. Germline CDR1 is SGHVS and CDR2 is FNYEAQ. The sample consisted of peripheral blood. The chain combines TRBV7-6 with TRBJ1-1, with D uncertain. The TCR comes from a woman aged 40-49 years with acute or convalescent COVID-19. CDR3 sequence reads: CASSHSRSMNTEAFF. The CDR3 DNA follows: TGTGCCAGCAGCCATTCGCGGTCCATGAACACTGAAGCTTTCTTT.